This is a list of T cell receptor beta chains from one sample in a study of PD-1 blockade in classical Hodgkin lymphoma. The method was immunoSEQ multiplex PCR; TCRdb's version includes in-frame clones alone and lacks a portion of them. The table has more than 20,000 clones, 72% seen once. Source: CD4+ T cells from blood, taken before the fourth cycle of nivolumab. The receptors were gathered from a human donor with classical Hodgkin lymphoma. CDR3s include the opening cysteine and the closing phenylalanine or tryptophan. A D gene is named only where the DNA matches it firmly. Part of the rows lack a size; the others show once, few, many or a class for expanded clones.

CASSVKVGGEQYF | TGCGCCAGCAGTGTGAAGGTGGGTGGCGAGCAGTACTTC | TRBJ2-7 | TRBV10-1 | few | -
CASSSSGTGNSPLHF | TGTGCCAGCAGTTCGTCCGGGACAGGGAATTCACCCCTCCACTTT | TRBJ1-6 | TRBV28 | few | TRBD1
CASSLRQSTDTQYF | TGTGCCAGCAGCTTGAGGCAGAGCACAGATACGCAGTATTTT | TRBJ2-3 | TRBV5-8 | once | -
CAWRGQEFTGELFF | TGTGCCTGGAGGGGACAGGAGTTCACCGGGGAGCTGTTTTTT | TRBJ2-2 | TRBV30 | few | TRBD1
CASSLDGVRGTDTQYF | TGCGCCAGCAGCTTGGACGGGGTGAGGGGCACAGATACGCAGTATTTT | TRBJ2-3 | TRBV5-1 | - | -
CASSGPRGNSGNTIYF | TGTGCCAGCAGCGGTCCCAGGGGGAACTCTGGAAACACCATATATTTT | TRBJ1-3 | TRBV7-6 | - | TRBD1
CASSLLGSLNTEAFF | TGTGCCAGCAGCTTATTGGGAAGTTTGAACACTGAAGCTTTCTTT | TRBJ1-1 | TRBV7-2 | - | -
CASSLQGSGSSPLHF | TGTGCCAGCAGCTTACAAGGGTCGGGCAGTTCACCCCTCCACTTT | TRBJ1-6 | TRBV7-2 | - | -
CASRGSGASTDTQYF | TGCGCCAGCAGGGGGTCGGGGGCCAGCACAGATACGCAGTATTTT | TRBJ2-3 | TRBV5-1 | - | -
CSVEDTWTEAFF | TGCAGCGTTGAAGATACGTGGACAGAAGCTTTCTTT | TRBJ1-1 | TRBV29-1 | - | -
CASRDRGFEQFF | TGTGCCAGTAGGGACAGGGGTTTTGAGCAGTTCTTC | TRBJ2-1 | TRBV19 | - | TRBD1